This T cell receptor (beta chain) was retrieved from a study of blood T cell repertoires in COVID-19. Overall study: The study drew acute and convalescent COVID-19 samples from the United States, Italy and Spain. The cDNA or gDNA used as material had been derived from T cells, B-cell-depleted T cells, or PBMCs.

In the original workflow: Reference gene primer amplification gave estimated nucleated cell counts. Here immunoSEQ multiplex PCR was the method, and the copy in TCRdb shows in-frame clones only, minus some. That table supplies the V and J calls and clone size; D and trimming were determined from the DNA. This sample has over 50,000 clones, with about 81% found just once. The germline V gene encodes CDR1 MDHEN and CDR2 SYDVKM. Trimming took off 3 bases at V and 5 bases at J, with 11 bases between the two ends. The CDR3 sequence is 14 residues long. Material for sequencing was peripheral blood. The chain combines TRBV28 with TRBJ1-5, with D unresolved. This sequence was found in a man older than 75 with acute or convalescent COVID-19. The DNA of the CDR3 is TGTGCCAGCAGTTTGAGCGGTATCTATCAGCCCCAGCATTTT. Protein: CASSLSGIYQPQHF.